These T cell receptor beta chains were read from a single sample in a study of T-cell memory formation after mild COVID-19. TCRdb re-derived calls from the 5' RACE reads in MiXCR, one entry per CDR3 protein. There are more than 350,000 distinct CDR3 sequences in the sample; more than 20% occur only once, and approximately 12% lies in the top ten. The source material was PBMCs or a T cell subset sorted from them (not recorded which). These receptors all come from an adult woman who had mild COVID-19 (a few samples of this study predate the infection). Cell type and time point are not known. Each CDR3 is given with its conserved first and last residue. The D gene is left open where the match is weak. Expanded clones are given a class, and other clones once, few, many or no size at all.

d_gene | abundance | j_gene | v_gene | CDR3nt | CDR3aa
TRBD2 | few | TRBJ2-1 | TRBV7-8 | TGTGCCAGCAGCTCGGGACTAGCGGGGCTCAATGAGCAGTTCTTC | CASSSGLAGLNEQFF
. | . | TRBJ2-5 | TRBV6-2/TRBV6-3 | TGTGCCAGCAGTTATACTATGCAAGAGACCCAGTACTTC | CASSYTMQETQYF
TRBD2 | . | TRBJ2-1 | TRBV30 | TGTGCCTGGAGTGTAGGGCTAGCGGGAGCAGGGGGTGCTGAGCAGTTCTTC | CAWSVGLAGAGGAEQFF
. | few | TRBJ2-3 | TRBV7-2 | TGTGCCAGCAGCTTAGCGACCATGGATACGCAGTATTTT | CASSLATMDTQYF
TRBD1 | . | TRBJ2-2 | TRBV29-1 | TGCAGCGTTCCCGGGACAGGGGGAGAGAACACCGGGGAGCTGTTTTTT | CSVPGTGGENTGELFF
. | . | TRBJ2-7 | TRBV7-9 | TGTGCCAGCAGCTTAATGACAGGAAACTACGAGCAGTACTTC | CASSLMTGNYEQYF
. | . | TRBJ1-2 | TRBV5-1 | TGCGCCAGCAGCTTGGGTTGGTCTCAAAAAGGGGGCTACACCTTC | CASSLGWSQKGGYTF
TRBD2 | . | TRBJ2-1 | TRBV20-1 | TGCAGTGCTACGACTAGCGGGAGCCTCAATGAGCAGTTCTTC | CSATTSGSLNEQFF
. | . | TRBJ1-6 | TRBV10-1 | TGCGCCAGCAGTGAGGGGACAAAGTATAATTCACCCCTCCACTTT | CASSEGTKYNSPLHF
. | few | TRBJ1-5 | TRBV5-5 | TGTGCCAGCAGCTTGGGGGACATGGAGCAGCCCCAGCATTTT | CASSLGDMEQPQHF
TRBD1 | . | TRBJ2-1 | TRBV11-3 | TGTGCCAGCACTCGGACAGGCTCAAGTGAGCAGTTCTTC | CASTRTGSSEQFF
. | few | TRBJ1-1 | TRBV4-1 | TGCGCCAGCAGCCCAGGGTTACTCACTGAAGCTTTCTTT | CASSPGLLTEAFF
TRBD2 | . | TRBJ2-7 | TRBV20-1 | TGCAGTGCTCCCGCTCGGTCAGTACTAGCGGGAACCTACGAGCAGTACTTC | CSAPARSVLAGTYEQYF
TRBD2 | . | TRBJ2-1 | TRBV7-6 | TGTGCCAGCAGCGCTGCAATGTGGCTAGCGGGAGAGAATGAGCAGTTCTTC | CASSAAMWLAGENEQFF
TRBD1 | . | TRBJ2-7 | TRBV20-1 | TGCAGTGCTAGAGATCTGGACAGGAGCTACGAGCAGTACTTC | CSARDLDRSYEQYF
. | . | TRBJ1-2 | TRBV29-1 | TGCAGCGGTAAACTCCCGGGGGGGTCTGAGGGCTACACCTTC | CSGKLPGGSEGYTF
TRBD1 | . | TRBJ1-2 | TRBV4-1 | TGCGCCAGCAGCCAAGGACAGGGAGGAGGCTACACCTTC | CASSQGQGGGYTF
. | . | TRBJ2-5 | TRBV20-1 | TGCAGTGCTAGAAGGTCGTACCAAGAGACCCAGTACTTC | CSARRSYQETQYF